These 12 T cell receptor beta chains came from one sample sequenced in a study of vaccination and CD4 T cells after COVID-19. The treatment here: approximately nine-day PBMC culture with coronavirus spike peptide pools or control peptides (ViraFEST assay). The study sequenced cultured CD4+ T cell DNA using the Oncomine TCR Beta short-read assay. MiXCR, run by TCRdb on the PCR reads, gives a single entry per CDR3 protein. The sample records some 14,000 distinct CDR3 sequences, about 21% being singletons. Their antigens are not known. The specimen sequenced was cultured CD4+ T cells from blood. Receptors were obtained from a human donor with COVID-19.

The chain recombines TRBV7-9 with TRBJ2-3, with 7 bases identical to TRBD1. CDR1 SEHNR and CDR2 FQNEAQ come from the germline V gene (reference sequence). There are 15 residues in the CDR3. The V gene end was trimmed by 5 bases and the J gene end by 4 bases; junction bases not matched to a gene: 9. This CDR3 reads CASSPRQGFADTQYF. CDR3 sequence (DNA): TGTGCCAGCAGCCCCAGACAGGGATTCGCAGATACGCAGTATTTT.

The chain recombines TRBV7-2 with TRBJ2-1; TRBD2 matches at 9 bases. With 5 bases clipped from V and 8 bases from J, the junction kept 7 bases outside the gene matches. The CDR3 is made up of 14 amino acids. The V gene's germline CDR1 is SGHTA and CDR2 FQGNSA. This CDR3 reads CASSPPGLAYEQFF. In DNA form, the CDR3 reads TGTGCCAGCAGCCCCCCGGGACTAGCTTATGAGCAGTTCTTC.

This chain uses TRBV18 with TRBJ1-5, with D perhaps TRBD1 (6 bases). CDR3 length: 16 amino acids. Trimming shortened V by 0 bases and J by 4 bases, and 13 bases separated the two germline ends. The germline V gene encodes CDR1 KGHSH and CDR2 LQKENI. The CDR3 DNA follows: TGTGCCAGCTCACCACCGGGTTCGGGGGCGAATCAGCCCCAGCATTTT. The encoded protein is CASSPPGSGANQPQHF.

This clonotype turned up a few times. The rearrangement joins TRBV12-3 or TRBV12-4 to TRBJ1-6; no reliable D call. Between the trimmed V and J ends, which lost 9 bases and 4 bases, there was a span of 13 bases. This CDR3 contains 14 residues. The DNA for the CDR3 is TGTGCCAGTACCACCGGGAGTTATAATTCACCCCTCCACTTT. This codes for CASTTGSYNSPLHF.

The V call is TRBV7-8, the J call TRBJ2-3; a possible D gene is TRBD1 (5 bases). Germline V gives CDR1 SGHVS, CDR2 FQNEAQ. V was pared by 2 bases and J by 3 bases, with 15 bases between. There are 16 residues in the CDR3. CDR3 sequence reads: CASSLTGTPGTDTQYF. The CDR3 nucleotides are TGTGCCAGCAGCTTAACCGGCACCCCAGGGACAGATACGCAGTATTTT.

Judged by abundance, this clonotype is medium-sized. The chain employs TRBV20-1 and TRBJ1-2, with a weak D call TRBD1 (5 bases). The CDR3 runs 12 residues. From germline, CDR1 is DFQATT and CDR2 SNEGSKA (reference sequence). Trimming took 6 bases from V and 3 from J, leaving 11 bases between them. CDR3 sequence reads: CSATTEHYGYTF. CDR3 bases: TGCAGTGCAACGACAGAACACTATGGCTACACCTTC.

The CDR3 here is CASSFDRASLYEQYF. The CDR3 DNA sequence: TGTGCCAGCAGCTTTGACAGGGCGTCTCTATACGAGCAGTACTTC. The J gene is TRBJ2-7, the V gene TRBV7-2; 7 bases agree with TRBD1. The trim removed 3 bases at V and 4 bases at J, leaving 9 bases unmatched. The CDR3 loop spans 15 amino acids. Germline assignment: CDR1 SGHTA and CDR2 FQGNSA.

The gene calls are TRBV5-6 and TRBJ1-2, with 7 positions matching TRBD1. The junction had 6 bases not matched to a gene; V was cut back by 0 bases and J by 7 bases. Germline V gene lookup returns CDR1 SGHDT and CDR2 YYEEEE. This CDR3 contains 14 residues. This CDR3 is CASSLGGGASGYTF. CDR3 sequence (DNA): TGTGCCAGCAGCTTGGGAGGGGGCGCGAGTGGCTACACCTTC. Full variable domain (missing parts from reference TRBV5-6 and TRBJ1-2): DAGVTQSPTHLIKTRGQQVTLRCSPKSGHDTVSWYQQALGQGPQFIFQYYEEEERQRGNFPDRFSGHQFPNYSSELNVNALLLGDSALYLCASSLGGGASGYTFGSGTRLTVV.

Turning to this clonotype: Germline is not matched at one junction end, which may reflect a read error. CDR3 sequence (DNA): TGTGCCAGCAGTACAGGGACCTATGGCCACACCTTC. Protein product: CASSTGTYGHTF. The J gene is TRBJ1-2, the V gene TRBV6-1; the D gene is possibly TRBD1 (6 bases). The germline V gene has CDR1 MNHNS and CDR2 SASEGT. The CDR3 length is 12 residues.

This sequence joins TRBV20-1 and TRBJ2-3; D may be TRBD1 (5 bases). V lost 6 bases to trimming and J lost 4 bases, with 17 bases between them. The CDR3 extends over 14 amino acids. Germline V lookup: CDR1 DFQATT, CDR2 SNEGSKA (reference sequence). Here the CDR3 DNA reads TGCAGTGCGGTGGGGCGGACCATCGCAGATACGCAGTATTTT. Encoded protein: CSAVGRTIADTQYF.

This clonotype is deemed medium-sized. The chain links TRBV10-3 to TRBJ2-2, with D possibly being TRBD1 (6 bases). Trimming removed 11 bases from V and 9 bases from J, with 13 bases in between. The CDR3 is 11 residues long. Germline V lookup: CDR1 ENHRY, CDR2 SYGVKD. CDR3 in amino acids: CAVQGQRELFF. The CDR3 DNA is TGTGCCGTACAGGGTCAGCGGGAGCTGTTTTTT.

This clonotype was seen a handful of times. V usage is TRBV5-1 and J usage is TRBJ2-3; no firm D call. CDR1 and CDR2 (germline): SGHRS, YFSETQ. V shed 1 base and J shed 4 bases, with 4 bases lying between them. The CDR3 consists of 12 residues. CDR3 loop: CASSLLADTQYF. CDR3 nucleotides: TGCGCCAGCAGCTTGCTCGCAGATACGCAGTATTTT.